This is a list of T cell receptor beta chains from one sample in a study of Graves' ophthalmopathy and Graves' hyperthyroidism. One entry per CDR3 protein, called by TCRdb with MiXCR from the multiplex PCR reads. Altogether 150,000 to 200,000 distinct CDR3 sequences are present, under 45% being singletons, with the ten largest covering over 7%. Material for sequencing was peripheral blood. These receptors came from a man aged 25-45 years with Graves' ophthalmopathy. Both conserved end residues are part of each CDR3. The D gene is left open where the match is weak. Clone size is given for some rows only: seen once, a few or many times, or a class if the clone is expanded.

j_call,v_call,clone_size,d_call,cdr3_aa,cdr3_nt
TRBJ2-2,TRBV7-8,many,TRBD2,CASSWTSGGSGELFF,TGTGCCAGCAGCTGGACTAGCGGGGGGTCCGGGGAGCTGTTTTTT
TRBJ2-2,TRBV6-4,few,NA,CASIPPGGSPGSCFF,NA
TRBJ1-5,TRBV12-3/TRBV12-4,NA,NA,CASSLEGDRGNQPQHF,TGTGCCAGCAGTTTAGAGGGGGATCGGGGCAATCAGCCCCAGCATTTT
TRBJ1-3,TRBV12-3/TRBV12-4,few,TRBD1,CASRPPRQGFGNTIYF,TGTGCCAGCAGACCACCGCGACAGGGCTTCGGAAACACCATATATTTT
TRBJ2-7,TRBV6-2/TRBV6-3,NA,TRBD2,CASSYLAGAGYVENYEQYF,TGTGCCAGCAGTTACCTAGCGGGGGCTGGGTACGTTGAAAACTACGAGCAGTACTTC
TRBJ1-2,TRBV6-1,NA,TRBD1,CASSIPGTGGSGYTF,TGTGCCAGCAGTATTCCCGGGACAGGGGGCAGTGGCTACACCTTC
TRBJ1-6,TRBV25-1,few,TRBD1,CASSLSRTGRNSPLHF,TGTGCCAGCAGTCTATCCCGGACAGGGCGTAATTCACCCCTCCACTTT
TRBJ1-5,TRBV15,NA,NA,CATRVDGRQPQHF,TGTGCCACCAGGGTTGACGGGAGGCAGCCCCAGCATTTT
TRBJ1-5,TRBV9,many,TRBD1,CASSGTGGAQPQHF,TGTGCCAGCAGCGGGACAGGGGGTGCGCAGCCCCAGCATTTT
TRBJ2-7,TRBV12-3/TRBV12-4,many,TRBD2,CASSLSGRSYEQYF,TGTGCCAGCAGCCTTAGCGGGAGGTCCTACGAGCAGTACTTC
TRBJ1-5,TRBV6-1,NA,NA,CASSEGGNQPQHF,TGTGCCAGCAGTGAAGGAGGGAATCAGCCCCAGCATTTT
TRBJ2-7,TRBV6-2/TRBV6-3,NA,NA,CASSHGRTLNYEQYF,TGTGCCAGCAGTCATGGTCGGACGCTGAACTACGAGCAGTACTTC
TRBJ2-7,TRBV14,NA,TRBD2,CASSPAGEAYEQYF,TGTGCCAGCAGCCCCGCGGGGGAGGCCTACGAGCAATACTTC
TRBJ1-5,TRBV19,many,TRBD1,CASLGQGAVSNQPQHF,TGTGCCAGTCTCGGACAGGGGGCTGTTAGCAATCAGCCCCAGCATTTT
TRBJ2-7,TRBV5-6,NA,TRBD1,CASSLGGQGRLYEQYF,TGTGCCAGCAGCTTGGGAGGACAGGGGAGACTTTACGAGCAGTACTTC
TRBJ2-7,TRBV6-4,NA,TRBD2,CASSDLGLAGRPYEQYF,TGTGCCAGCAGTGACCTAGGACTAGCGGGGCGACCCTACGAGCAGTACTTC
TRBJ2-7,TRBV11-1,many,TRBD2,CASSLAPLGGTSSYEQYF,TGTGCCAGCAGCTTAGCCCCGCTAGGGGGGACTAGCTCCTACGAGCAGTACTTC
TRBJ1-1,TRBV6-1,NA,NA,CASSETGQTIEAFF,TGTGCCAGCAGTGAAACAGGACAGACGATTGAAGCTTTCTTT
TRBJ1-2,TRBV12-5,many,NA,CASGPSGPYGYTF,TGTGCTAGTGGTCCGTCGGGCCCCTATGGCTACACCTTC
TRBJ1-2,TRBV12-3/TRBV12-4,NA,NA,CASSKSGGYTF,TGTGCCAGCAGCAAAAGTGGTGGCTACACCTTC
TRBJ1-2,TRBV28,few,NA,CASSPGISGYTF,TGTGCCAGCAGTCCAGGGATTAGTGGCTACACCTTC
TRBJ1-2,TRBV7-2,many,NA,CASSHRESNYGYTF,TGTGCCAGCAGCCACCGGGAAAGTAACTATGGCTACACCTTC
TRBJ2-2,TRBV11-2,NA,TRBD2,CASSSGTVLNTGELFF,TGTGCCAGCAGCAGCGGGACTGTTCTGAACACCGGGGAGCTGTTTTTT
TRBJ1-1,TRBV12-3/TRBV12-4,many,NA,CASITGRPIEAFF,TGTGCCAGCATCACGGGACGCCCTATCGAAGCTTTCTTT
TRBJ1-5,TRBV4-1,many,NA,CASSLIQGGPQHF,TGCGCCAGCAGCCTAATACAGGGCGGGCCCCAGCATTTT
TRBJ2-7,TRBV18,many,TRBD1,CASSPDRGRYEQYF,TGTGCCAGCTCACCGGACAGGGGGCGTTACGAGCAGTACTTC
TRBJ2-5,TRBV29-1,NA,TRBD1,CSVERDRQETQYF,TGCAGCGTTGAACGGGACAGGCAAGAGACCCAGTACTTC
TRBJ1-6,TRBV27,NA,NA,CASSFQGRNSPLHF,TGTGCCAGCAGTTTTCAGGGACGCAATTCACCCCTCCACTTT
TRBJ1-2,TRBV7-8,NA,TRBD1,CASSLGGTGGNYGYTF,TGTGCCAGCAGCTTAGGTGGGACAGGGGGCAACTATGGCTACACCTTC
TRBJ2-5,TRBV28,NA,TRBD1,CASSLLAGQGAFETQYF,TGTGCCAGCAGTTTATTAGCAGGACAGGGGGCTTTCGAGACCCAGTACTTC
TRBJ2-7,TRBV28,many,TRBD1,CASSLSMTGVYEQYF,TGTGCCAGCAGTTTATCTATGACAGGGGTATACGAGCAGTACTTC
TRBJ2-7,TRBV6-2/TRBV6-3,many,NA,CASSYVGSVSYEQYF,TGTGCCAGCAGTTACGTGGGTAGCGTTTCCTACGAGCAGTACTTC
TRBJ1-1,TRBV28,many,NA,CASSLSASQNTEAFF,TGTGCCAGCAGTTTATCGGCCAGCCAGAACACTGAAGCTTTCTTT
TRBJ1-5,TRBV6-1,many,NA,CASSEAWSGVQPQHF,TGTGCCAGCAGTGAAGCGTGGTCAGGGGTTCAGCCCCAGCATTTT
TRBJ2-7,TRBV12-3/TRBV12-4,NA,NA,CASSLASRGLAEQYF,TGTGCCAGCAGTTTAGCCAGCCGTGGCTTAGCCGAGCAGTACTTC
TRBJ1-3,TRBV19,many,NA,CASTPRVAGNTIYF,TGTGCCAGTACTCCGCGGGTTGCTGGAAACACCATATATTTT
TRBJ1-5,TRBV19,few,TRBD1,CASSIKQGLQPQHF,TGTGCCAGTAGTATAAAACAGGGGTTGCAGCCCCAGCATTTT
TRBJ1-1,TRBV20-1,many,NA,CSARGTQGSSEAFF,TGCAGTGCTAGAGGAACACAGGGATCATCTGAAGCTTTCTTT
TRBJ1-5,TRBV7-2,NA,NA,CASRADSYQPQHF,TGTGCCAGCAGGGCGGACAGCTATCAGCCCCAGCATTTT
TRBJ1-2,TRBV7-2,many,TRBD1,CASSVKTGDFYGYTF,TGTGCCAGCAGCGTAAAGACAGGGGACTTCTATGGCTACACCTTC
TRBJ1-2,TRBV28,many,NA,CASSSPSRGYTF,TGTGCCAGCAGCTCCCCTAGTAGGGGCTACACCTTC
TRBJ1-5,TRBV28,NA,NA,CACGSGENQPQHF,TGTGCCTGCGGGTCAGGTGAGAATCAGCCCCAGCATTTT
TRBJ1-1,TRBV6-1,NA,NA,CASTARTNTEAFF,TGTGCCAGTACCGCCCGGACGAACACTGAAGCTTTCTTT
TRBJ1-1,TRBV20-1,many,NA,CSARELWEGMNTEAFF,TGCAGTGCTAGAGAGCTCTGGGAGGGGATGAACACTGAAGCTTTCTTT
TRBJ2-7,TRBV12-3/TRBV12-4,NA,TRBD2,CASTDWTSGTEQYF,TGTGCCAGCACCGATTGGACTAGCGGGACCGAGCAGTACTTC